The source of this TCR beta chain is a study of early T cells in non-severe SARS-CoV-2 infection. The overall study: From unsorted whole blood, bulk RNA was sequenced, and the chains remained unpaired.

There are 14 residues in the CDR3. Germline values: CDR1 MNHEY, CDR2 SVGEGT. V shed 6 bases and J 8 bases; nucleotides not matched to a gene: 11. TCRdb itself ran the 5' RACE reads through MiXCR, one entry per CDR3 protein. Of more than 20,000 distinct CDR3 sequences in the sample, 4% to 4.5% are singletons; the top ten hold around 4.8%. This clonotype was counted at least ten times. The sequenced material came from whole blood. The receptor comes from an adult who was a healthcare worker with PCR-confirmed SARS-CoV-2 infection or an uninfected control (not recorded which). The chain employs TRBV6-2 or TRBV6-3 and TRBJ2-3; 7 nucleotides line up with TRBD1. The CDR3 sequence: CASRPDRESATQYF. In DNA form, the CDR3 reads TGTGCCAGCAGGCCCGACAGGGAGTCGGCTACGCAGTATTTT.